The 16 T cell receptor beta chains reported below all come from one sample, sequenced in a study of cytomegalovirus exposure and HLA in healthy donors. The assay was immunoSEQ multiplex PCR, and TCRdb's table has in-frame clones only and misses some. Of around 220,000 clones listed, 65% to 85% are singletons. Sequencing input: PBMCs. These TCRs come from a woman aged 30 to 39 in good health and CMV-seropositive.

The chain carries TRBV30 and TRBJ1-3; tentatively, D is TRBD1 (5 bases). V gave up 0 bases and J gave up 0 bases, with 15 bases separating them. CDR3 length equals 17 residues. Germline CDR1 is GTSNPN and CDR2 is SVGIG (reference sequence). CDR3 nucleotides: TGTGCCTGGAGTGTAGGGGCGGGGTTGATCTCTGGAAACACCATATATTTT. Translated: CAWSVGAGLISGNTIYF.

This chain joins TRBV28 and TRBJ1-5; D not resolved. The CDR3 has 13 amino acids. V lost 9 bases and J lost 2, with 11 bases in between. Germline CDR1 reads MDHEN; CDR2 reads SYDVKM. CDR3: CASGVGGNQPQHF. CDR3 in DNA: TGTGCCAGTGGGGTCGGAGGCAATCAGCCCCAGCATTTT.

This clone was seen a single time. CDR3 region: CAWSGAGPHKGAFF. The CDR3 DNA reads TGTGCCTGGAGCGGGGCGGGACCCCATAAAGGAGCTTTCTTT. The J gene is TRBJ1-1, the V gene TRBV30, with D perhaps TRBD1 (5 bases). The CDR3 is made up of 14 amino acids. CDR1 GTSNPN and CDR2 SVGIG come from the germline V gene (reference sequence). With 3 bases removed from V and 10 bases from J, the gap between germline ends came to 21 bases. Using reference TRBV30 and TRBJ1-1 for the parts outside the CDR3, the full variable domain is SQTIHQWPATLVQPVGSPLSLECTVEGTSNPNLYWYRQAAGRGLQLLFYSVGIGQISSEVPQNLSASRPQDRQFILSSKKLLLSDSGFYLCAWSGAGPHKGAFFGQGTRLTVV.

CDR3 nucleotide sequence: TGTGCCAGTAGTATATGGCAGGGCCGCAATCAGCCCCAGCATTTT. This translates into CASSIWQGRNQPQHF. The rearrangement links TRBV19 to TRBJ1-5; TRBD1 might be the D (5 bases). In germline, CDR1 is LNHDA, CDR2 SQIVND (reference sequence). V lost 2 bases and J lost 2, with 10 bases in between. The CDR3 extends over 15 amino acids.

V and J are TRBV9 and TRBJ2-3; the D call may be TRBD1 or TRBD2 (5 bases each). The V gene's germline CDR1 is SGDLS and CDR2 YYNGEE. With 3 bases removed from V and 4 bases from J, the gap between germline ends came to 12 bases. CDR3 length: 14 residues. The CDR3 region is CASSDRRGADTQYF. As DNA, the CDR3 is TGTGCCAGCAGCGACAGGAGAGGGGCAGATACGCAGTATTTT.

The chain has TRBV11-2 and TRBJ1-2; the D is unclear. The CDR3 loop spans 13 amino acids. Germline V CDR1 and CDR2: SGHAT, FQNNGV. With 1 base removed from V and 3 bases from J, the gap between germline ends came to 6 bases. The CDR3 DNA follows: TGTGCCAGCAGCTTAGCGGGATACTATGGCTACACCTTC. Amino acid sequence: CASSLAGYYGYTF.

This chain connects TRBV5-1 to TRBJ1-3; D call uncertain. This CDR3 contains 16 residues. Germline assignment: CDR1 SGHRS and CDR2 YFSETQ. Trimming shortened V by 2 bases and J by 0 bases, and 12 bases separated the two germline ends. The CDR3 spells CASSLYLVGSGNTIYF. The CDR3 DNA follows: TGCGCCAGCAGCTTATACCTAGTTGGCTCTGGAAACACCATATATTTT.

The genes are TRBV6-6 and TRBJ2-7; the D is unclear. Germline V CDR1 and CDR2: MNHNY, SVGAGI (reference sequence). V lost 2 bases to trimming and J lost 6 bases, with 5 bases between them. The CDR3 covers 11 residues. CDR3 in DNA: TGTGCCAGCAGTTACACGTCCGAGCAGTACTTC. This codes for CASSYTSEQYF.

V usage is TRBV30 and J usage is TRBJ2-1, with D perhaps TRBD2 (5 bases). Trimming stripped 2 bases from V and 0 bases from J, with 11 bases between. Per germline, CDR1 GTSNPN and CDR2 SVGIG (reference sequence). The CDR3 length is 15 residues. The CDR3 sequence: CAWSKVGSSYNEQFF. The DNA of the CDR3 is TGTGCCTGGAGTAAGGTAGGGAGCTCCTACAATGAGCAGTTCTTC.

This clone showed up just a few times. The chain has TRBV6-5 and TRBJ1-2, with 9 bases identical to TRBD1. Per the germline V gene, CDR1 is MNHEY and CDR2 is SVGAGI. The V and J ends lost 4 bases and 6 bases, in that order; junction bases with no gene match: 3. The CDR3 has 13 amino acids. CDR3 amino acids: CASSWTGADGYTF. DNA of the CDR3: TGTGCCAGCAGTTGGACAGGGGCCGATGGCTACACCTTC.

This rearrangement joins TRBV18 to TRBJ2-2; TRBD2 agrees at 14 bases. Germline CDR1 reads KGHSH; CDR2 reads LQKENI. The CDR3 totals 16 residues. Trimming at V came to 6 bases and at J to 6 bases, leaving 6 bases not matched to a gene. CDR3 bases: TGTGCCAGCTCTCGTGGGACTAGCGGGAGTTCCGGGGAGCTGTTTTTT. This sequence encodes CASSRGTSGSSGELFF.

This clone was observed a single time. This sequence joins TRBV7-9 and TRBJ2-1; 10 nucleotides align to TRBD2. The germline V gene encodes CDR1 SEHNR and CDR2 FQNEAQ (reference sequence). Trimming took 2 bases from V and 0 from J; bases not matched to a gene: 10. The CDR3 spans 19 residues. The CDR3 reads CASSLPTSGNPSSYNEQFF. The CDR3, as DNA: TGTGCCAGCAGCTTACCAACTAGCGGGAACCCGAGCTCCTACAATGAGCAGTTCTTC. The complete variable domain, with remaining parts taken from reference TRBV7-9 and TRBJ2-1, reads DTGVSQNPRHKITKRGQNVTFRCDPISEHNRLYWYRQTLGQGPEFLTYFQNEAQLEKSRLLSDRFSAERPKGSFSTLEIQRTEQGDSAMYLCASSLPTSGNPSSYNEQFFGPGTRLTVL.

V and J are TRBV14 and TRBJ2-5; D remains ambiguous. With 3 bases removed from V and 1 base from J, the gap between germline ends came to 6 bases. Germline V lookup: CDR1 SGHDN, CDR2 FVKESK. The CDR3 covers 13 residues. The CDR3 region is CASSQVGQETQYF. For the CDR3, the DNA is TGTGCCAGCAGCCAGGTGGGCCAAGAGACCCAGTACTTC.

This clone was detected only a few times. The chain employs TRBV15 and TRBJ1-3; D is undetermined. Trimming stripped 3 bases from V and 0 bases from J, with 9 bases between. The CDR3 spans 15 residues. The V gene's germline CDR1 is LNHNV and CDR2 YYDKDF (reference sequence). The CDR3 DNA follows: TGTGCCACCAGCAGTGGACTGACCTCTGGAAACACCATATATTTT. Translating it yields CATSSGLTSGNTIYF.

This chain joins TRBV15 and TRBJ2-7; TRBD1 might be the D (5 bases). The germline V gene encodes CDR1 LNHNV and CDR2 YYDKDF (reference sequence). The CDR3 totals 15 residues. V was shortened by 0 bases and J by 0 bases, with 9 bases between the two germline ends. CDR3 nucleotide sequence: TGTGCCACCAGCAGAGACAGGGCGAGCTCCTACGAGCAGTACTTC. It yields the protein CATSRDRASSYEQYF.

This clone was picked up one time. The V and J genes are TRBV15 and TRBJ1-2; D not certain. This CDR3 has 14 residues. Trimming stripped 0 bases from V and 0 bases from J, with 5 bases between. Germline V gene lookup returns CDR1 LNHNV and CDR2 YYDKDF (reference sequence). The CDR3 is CATSRDLTNYGYTF. The DNA of the CDR3 is TGTGCCACCAGCAGAGATCTAACTAACTATGGCTACACCTTC. Full variable domain (remainder filled in from reference TRBV15 and TRBJ1-2): DAMVIQNPRYQVTQFGKPVTLSCSQTLNHNVMYWYQQKSSQAPKLLFHYYDKDFNNEADTPDNFQSRRPNTSFCFLDIRSPGLGDTAMYLCATSRDLTNYGYTFGSGTRLTVV.